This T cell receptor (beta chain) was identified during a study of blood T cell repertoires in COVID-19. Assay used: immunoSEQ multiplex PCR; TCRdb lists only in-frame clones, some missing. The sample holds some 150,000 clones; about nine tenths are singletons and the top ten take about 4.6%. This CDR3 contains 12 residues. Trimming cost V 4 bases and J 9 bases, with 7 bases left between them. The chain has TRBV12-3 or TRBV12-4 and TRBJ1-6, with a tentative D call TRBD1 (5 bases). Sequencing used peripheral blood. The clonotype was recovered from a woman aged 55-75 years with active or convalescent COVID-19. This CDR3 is CASSSTGSPLHF. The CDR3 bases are TGTGCCAGCAGTTCAACAGGTTCACCCCTCCACTTT.